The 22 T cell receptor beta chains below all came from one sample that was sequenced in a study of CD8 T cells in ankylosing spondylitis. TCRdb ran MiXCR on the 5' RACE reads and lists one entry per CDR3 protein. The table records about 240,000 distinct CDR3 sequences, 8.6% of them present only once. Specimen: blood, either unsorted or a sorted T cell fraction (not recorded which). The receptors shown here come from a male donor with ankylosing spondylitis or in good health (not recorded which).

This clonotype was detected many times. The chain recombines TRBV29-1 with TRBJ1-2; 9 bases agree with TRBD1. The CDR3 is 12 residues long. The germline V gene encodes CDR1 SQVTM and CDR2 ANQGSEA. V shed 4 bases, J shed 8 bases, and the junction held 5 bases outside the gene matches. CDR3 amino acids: CSVGGQGWGYTF. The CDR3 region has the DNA TGCAGCGTTGGGGGACAGGGTTGGGGCTACACCTTC. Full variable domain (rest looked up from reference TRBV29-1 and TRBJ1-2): SAVISQKPSRDICQRGTSLTIQCQVDSQVTMMFWYRQQPGQSLTLIATANQGSEATYESGFVIDKFPISRPNLTFSTLTVSNMSPEDSSIYLCSVGGQGWGYTFGSGTRLTVV.

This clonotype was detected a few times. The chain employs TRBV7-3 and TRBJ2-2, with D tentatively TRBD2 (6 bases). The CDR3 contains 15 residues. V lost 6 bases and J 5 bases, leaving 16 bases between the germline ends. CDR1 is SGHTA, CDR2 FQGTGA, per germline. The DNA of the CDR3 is TGTGCCAGCAGTTCCGGGACTGTGGGGACCGGGGAGCTGTTTTTT. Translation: CASSSGTVGTGELFF. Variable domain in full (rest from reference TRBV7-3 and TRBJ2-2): GAGVSQTPSNKVTEKGKYVELRCDPISGHTALYWYRQSLGQGPEFLIYFQGTGAADDSGLPNDRFFAVRPEGSVSTLKIQRTERGDSAVYLCASSSGTVGTGELFFGEGSRLTVL.

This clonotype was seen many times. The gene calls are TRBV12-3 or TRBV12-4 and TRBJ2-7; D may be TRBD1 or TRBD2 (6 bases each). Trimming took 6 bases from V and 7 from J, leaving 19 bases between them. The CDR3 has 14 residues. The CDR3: CASSPEGGAWEQYF. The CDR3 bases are TGTGCCAGCAGCCCTGAGGGGGGCGCGTGGGAGCAGTACTTC.

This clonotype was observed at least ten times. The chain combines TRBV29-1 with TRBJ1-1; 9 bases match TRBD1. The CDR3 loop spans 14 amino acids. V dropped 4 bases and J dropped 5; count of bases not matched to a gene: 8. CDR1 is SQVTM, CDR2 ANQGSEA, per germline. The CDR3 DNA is TGCAGCGTTGCCCCCCGGGACAGGGATACTGAAGCTTTCTTT. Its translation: CSVAPRDRDTEAFF.

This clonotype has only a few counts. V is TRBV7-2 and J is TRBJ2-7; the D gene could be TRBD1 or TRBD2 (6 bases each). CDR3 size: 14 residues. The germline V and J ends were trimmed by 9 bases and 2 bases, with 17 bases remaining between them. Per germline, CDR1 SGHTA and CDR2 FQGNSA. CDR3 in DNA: TGTGCCAGTCGCCGCGGAGGGGGGCCCTACGAGCAGTACTTC. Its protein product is CASRRGGGPYEQYF.

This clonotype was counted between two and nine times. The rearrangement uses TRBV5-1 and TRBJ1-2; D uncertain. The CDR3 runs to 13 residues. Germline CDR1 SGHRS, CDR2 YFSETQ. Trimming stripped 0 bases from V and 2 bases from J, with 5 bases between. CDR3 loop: CASSLVQNYGYTF. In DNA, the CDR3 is TGCGCCAGCAGCTTGGTGCAGAACTATGGCTACACCTTC.

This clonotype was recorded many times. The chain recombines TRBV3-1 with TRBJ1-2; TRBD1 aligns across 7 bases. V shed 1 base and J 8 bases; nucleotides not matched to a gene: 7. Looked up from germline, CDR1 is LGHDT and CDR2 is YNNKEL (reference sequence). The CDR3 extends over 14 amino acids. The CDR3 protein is CASSQVEGGSGYTF. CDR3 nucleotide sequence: TGTGCCAGCAGCCAAGTTGAAGGGGGCAGCGGCTACACCTTC. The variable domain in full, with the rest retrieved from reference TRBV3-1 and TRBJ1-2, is DTAVSQTPKYLVTQMGNDKSIKCEQNLGHDTMYWYKQDSKKFLKIMFSYNNKELIINETVPNRFSPKSPDKAHLNLHINSLELGDSAVYFCASSQVEGGSGYTFGSGTRLTVV.

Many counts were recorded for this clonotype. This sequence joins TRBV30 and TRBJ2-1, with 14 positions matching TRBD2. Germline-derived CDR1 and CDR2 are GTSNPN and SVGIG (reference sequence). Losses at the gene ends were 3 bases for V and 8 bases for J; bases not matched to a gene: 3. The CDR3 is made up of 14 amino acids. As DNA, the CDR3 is TGTGCCTGGAGGGGGACTAGCGGGGGCGATGAGCAGTTCTTC. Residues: CAWRGTSGGDEQFF. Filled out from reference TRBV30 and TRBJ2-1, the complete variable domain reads SQTIHQWPATLVQPVGSPLSLECTVEGTSNPNLYWYRQAAGRGLQLLFYSVGIGQISSEVPQNLSASRPQDRQFILSSKKLLLSDSGFYLCAWRGTSGGDEQFFGPGTRLTVL.

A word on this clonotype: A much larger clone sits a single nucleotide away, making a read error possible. The CDR3 region has the DNA TGTGCCAGCGACGGCCGATGGTTTTACGAGCAGTACTTC. Translation gives CASDGRWFYEQYF. V and J are TRBV12-3 or TRBV12-4 and TRBJ2-7; D gene unclear. The CDR3 has 13 amino acids. The germline V and J ends were trimmed by 8 bases and 4 bases, with 15 bases remaining between them.

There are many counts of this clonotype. CDR3 loop: CASSYPSGRATDTQYF. CDR3 in DNA: TGTGCCAGCAGCTACCCTAGCGGGAGGGCCACAGATACGCAGTATTTT. The chain recombines TRBV7-2 with TRBJ2-3; TRBD2 matches at 12 bases. V lost 4 bases and J lost 2; bases outside the gene matches: 4. The germline CDR1 and CDR2 sequences are SGHTA and FQGNSA. The CDR3 length is 16 residues.

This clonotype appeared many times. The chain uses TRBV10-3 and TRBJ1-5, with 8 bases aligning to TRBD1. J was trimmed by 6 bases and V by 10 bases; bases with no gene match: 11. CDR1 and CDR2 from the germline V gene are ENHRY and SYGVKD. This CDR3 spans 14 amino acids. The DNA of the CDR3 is TGTGCCACCAGCCCCGGACAGGGACTTCAGCCCCAGCATTTT. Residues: CATSPGQGLQPQHF.

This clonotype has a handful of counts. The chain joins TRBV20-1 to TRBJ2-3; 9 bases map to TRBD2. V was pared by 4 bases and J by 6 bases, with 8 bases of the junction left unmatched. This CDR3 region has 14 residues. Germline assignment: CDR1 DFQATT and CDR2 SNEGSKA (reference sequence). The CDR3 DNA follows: TGCAGTGCTAAACTTAGCGGGAGAGGCGATACGCAGTATTTT. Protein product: CSAKLSGRGDTQYF.

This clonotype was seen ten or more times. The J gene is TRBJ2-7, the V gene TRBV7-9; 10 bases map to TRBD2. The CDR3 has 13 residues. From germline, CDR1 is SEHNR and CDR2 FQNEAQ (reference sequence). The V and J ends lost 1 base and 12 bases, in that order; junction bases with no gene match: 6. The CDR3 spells CASSLGPTSGTYF. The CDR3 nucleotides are TGTGCCAGCAGCTTAGGGCCTACTAGCGGGACGTACTTC.

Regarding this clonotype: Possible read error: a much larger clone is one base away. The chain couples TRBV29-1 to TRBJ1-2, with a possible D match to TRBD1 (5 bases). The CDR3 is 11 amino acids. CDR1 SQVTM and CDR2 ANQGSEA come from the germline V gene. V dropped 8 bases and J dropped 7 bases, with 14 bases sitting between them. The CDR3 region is CSSQQDFGYTF. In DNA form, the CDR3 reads TGCAGCTCCCAACAGGACTTTGGCTACACCTTC. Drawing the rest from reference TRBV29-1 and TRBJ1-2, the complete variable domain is SAVISQKPSRDICQRGTSLTIQCQVDSQVTMMFWYRQQPGQSLTLIATANQGSEATYESGFVIDKFPISRPNLTFSTLTVSNMSPEDSSIYLCSSQQDFGYTFGSGTRLTVV.

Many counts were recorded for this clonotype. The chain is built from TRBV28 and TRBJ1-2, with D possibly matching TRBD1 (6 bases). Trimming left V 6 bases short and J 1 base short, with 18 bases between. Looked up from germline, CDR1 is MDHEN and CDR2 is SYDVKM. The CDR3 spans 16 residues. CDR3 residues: CASRVPQGNLNYGYTF. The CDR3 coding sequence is TGTGCCAGCAGGGTCCCACAGGGAAACCTTAACTATGGCTACACCTTC.

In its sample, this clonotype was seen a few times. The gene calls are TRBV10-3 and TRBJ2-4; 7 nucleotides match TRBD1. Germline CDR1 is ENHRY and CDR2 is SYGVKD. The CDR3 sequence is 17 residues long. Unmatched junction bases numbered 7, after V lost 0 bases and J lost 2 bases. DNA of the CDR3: TGTGCCATCAGTGAGTCAAAAGGGGGCGCCACCAAAAACATTCAGTACTTC. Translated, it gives CAISESKGGATKNIQYF.

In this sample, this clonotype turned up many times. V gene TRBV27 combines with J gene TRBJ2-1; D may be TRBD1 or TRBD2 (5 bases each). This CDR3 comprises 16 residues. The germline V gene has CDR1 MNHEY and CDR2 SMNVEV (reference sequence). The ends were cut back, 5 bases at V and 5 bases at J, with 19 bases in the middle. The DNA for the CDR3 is TGTGCCAGCAGTCCCCTTGGGGACGCGAGGGACAATGAGCAGTTCTTC. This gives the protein CASSPLGDARDNEQFF.

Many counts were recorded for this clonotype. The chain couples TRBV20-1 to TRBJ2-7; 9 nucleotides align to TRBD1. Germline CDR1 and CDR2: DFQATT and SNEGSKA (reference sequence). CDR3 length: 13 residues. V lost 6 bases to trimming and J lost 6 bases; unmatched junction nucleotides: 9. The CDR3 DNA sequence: TGCAGTGCACAAACAGGGGGCCGTTTCGAGCAGTACTTC. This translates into CSAQTGGRFEQYF.

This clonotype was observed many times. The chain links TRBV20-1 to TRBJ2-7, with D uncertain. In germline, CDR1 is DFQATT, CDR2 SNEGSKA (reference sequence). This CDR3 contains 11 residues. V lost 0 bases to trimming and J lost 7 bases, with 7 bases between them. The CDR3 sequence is CSARENREQYF. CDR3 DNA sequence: TGCAGTGCTAGAGAGAACCGGGAGCAGTACTTC.

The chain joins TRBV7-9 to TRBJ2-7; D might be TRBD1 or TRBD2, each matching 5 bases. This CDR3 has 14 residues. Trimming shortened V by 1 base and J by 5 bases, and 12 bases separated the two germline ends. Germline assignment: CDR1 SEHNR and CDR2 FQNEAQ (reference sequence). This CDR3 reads CASSLGGGLDEQYF. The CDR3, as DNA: TGTGCCAGCAGCTTAGGGGGCGGGCTCGACGAGCAGTACTTC.

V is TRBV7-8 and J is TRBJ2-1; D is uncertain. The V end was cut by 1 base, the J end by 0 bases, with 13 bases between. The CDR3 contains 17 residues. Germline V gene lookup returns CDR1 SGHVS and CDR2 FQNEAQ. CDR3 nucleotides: TGTGCCAGCAGCTTAGAAGCACTCTCACACTCCTACAATGAGCAGTTCTTC. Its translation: CASSLEALSHSYNEQFF.

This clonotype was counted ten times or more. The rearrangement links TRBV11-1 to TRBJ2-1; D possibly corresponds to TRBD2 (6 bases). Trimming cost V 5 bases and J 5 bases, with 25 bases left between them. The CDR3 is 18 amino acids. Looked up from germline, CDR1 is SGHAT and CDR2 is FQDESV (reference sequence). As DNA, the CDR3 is TGTGCCAGCAGCCCCTTAGGGTCCCCGGGGCCGGGAGACAATGAGCAGTTCTTC. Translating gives CASSPLGSPGPGDNEQFF.